Below are 20 T cell receptor beta chains sequenced from a single sample in a study of blood T cell repertoires in COVID-19 (dated by TCRdb to the early 2020s). To prepare the library, the immunoSEQ multiplex PCR assay was applied. The source is immuneACCESS, and TCRdb retained only in-frame sequences with V and J called. Part of the clones is not carried over; for the studies checked, unresolved V genes explain less than half of this, and the remainder is unexplained. For this sample there are 150,000 to 200,000 clones; around 85% appear just once. The ten top clones hold more than 3% of the sample. The sample consisted of peripheral blood. All receptors come from a man aged 55 to 70 with acute or convalescent COVID-19.

CDR3 residues: CASKGAGVSTDTQYF. For the CDR3, the DNA is TGTGCCAGCAAGGGAGCGGGAGTATCTACAGATACGCAGTATTTT. The V call is TRBV2, the J call TRBJ2-3; 8 nucleotides align to TRBD2. The CDR3 loop spans 15 amino acids. Per germline, CDR1 SNHLY and CDR2 FYNNEI. V was pared by 7 bases and J by 3 bases, with 9 bases of the junction left unmatched.

This clone occurred a few times. The V gene is TRBV18, the J gene TRBJ2-3; a weak D match, TRBD2 (6 bases). Per the germline V gene, CDR1 is KGHSH and CDR2 is LQKENI. CDR3 length: 15 amino acids. V was shortened by 1 base and J by 1 base, with 9 bases between the two germline ends. In nucleotides, the CDR3 is TGTGCCAGCTCACCACGGACTACCGGCACAGATACGCAGTATTTT. As protein: CASSPRTTGTDTQYF.

This chain links TRBV9 with TRBJ2-1; 10 positions match TRBD2. The junction had 10 bases not matched to a gene; V was cut back by 3 bases and J by 10 bases. CDR3 size: 15 residues. Germline V gene lookup returns CDR1 SGDLS and CDR2 YYNGEE. The CDR3 region has the DNA TGTGCCAGCAGCGCCCGGACTAGCGGTGGGAACGAGCAGTTCTTC. Translated: CASSARTSGGNEQFF.

The V gene is TRBV5-1, the J gene TRBJ1-1, with D possibly matching TRBD1 (5 bases). From germline, CDR1 is SGHRS and CDR2 YFSETQ. The CDR3 has 15 amino acids. V lost 4 bases and J 1 base, leaving 14 bases between the germline ends. The CDR3 nucleotides read TGCGCCAGCAGCCCAAGAGGACAAACGAACACTGAAGCTTTCTTT. It is translated as CASSPRGQTNTEAFF.

V is TRBV7-3 and J is TRBJ2-1, with D possibly being TRBD2 (6 bases). The CDR3 spans 19 residues. With 3 bases removed from V and 6 bases from J, the gap between germline ends came to 27 bases. Germline V CDR1 and CDR2: SGHTA, FQGTGA. Here the CDR3 DNA reads TGTGCCAGCAGCTTCCTCATCCCCGAGGGACTCCCAAGCGCCAATGAGCAGTTCTTC. Protein: CASSFLIPEGLPSANEQFF.

In this sample, this clone turned up a few times. V gene TRBV27 combines with J gene TRBJ1-2; maybe TRBD1 (6 bases). The germline V and J ends were trimmed by 3 bases and 5 bases, with 19 bases remaining between them. Germline CDR1 is MNHEY and CDR2 is SMNVEV (reference sequence). The CDR3 totals 16 residues. The CDR3 reads CASSFAQGWPLYGYTF. The CDR3 coding sequence is TGTGCCAGCAGTTTCGCCCAGGGGTGGCCCCTATATGGCTACACCTTC.

The chain carries TRBV5-1 and TRBJ1-6, with 8 bases matching TRBD1. From germline, CDR1 is SGHRS and CDR2 YFSETQ. The CDR3 sequence is 19 residues long. V was clipped by 0 bases and J by 0 bases; unmatched bases: 8. The CDR3 nucleotides read TGCGCCAGCAGCTTGGACCGGACAGGGAGCAGCTCCTATAATTCACCCCTCCACTTT. Protein product: CASSLDRTGSSSYNSPLHF.

The chain recombines TRBV12-3 or TRBV12-4 with TRBJ2-7; unclear D gene. Between the trimmed V and J ends, which lost 0 bases and 3 bases, there was a span of 6 bases. This CDR3 contains 13 residues. The CDR3 region is CASSLAQNYEQYF. The CDR3, as DNA: TGTGCCAGCAGTTTAGCACAGAACTACGAGCAGTACTTC.

This chain links TRBV7-8 with TRBJ2-1; D not certain. This CDR3 contains 11 residues. Trimming removed 2 bases from V and 8 bases from J, with 4 bases in between. Germline CDR1 and CDR2: SGHVS and FQNEAQ. DNA of the CDR3: TGTGCCAGCAGCTTATCATATGAGCAGTTCTTC. Residues: CASSLSYEQFF.

This chain uses TRBV5-1 with TRBJ2-5, with 9 bases identical to TRBD1. The CDR3 runs 17 residues. Germline V lookup: CDR1 SGHRS, CDR2 YFSETQ. Losses at the gene ends were 0 bases for V and 0 bases for J; bases not matched to a gene: 6. The CDR3 protein is CASSLASGTGHQETQYF. The CDR3 region has the DNA TGCGCCAGCAGCTTGGCCTCCGGGACAGGGCACCAAGAGACCCAGTACTTC. Together with reference TRBV5-1 and TRBJ2-5, the CDR3 gives the full variable domain: KAGVTQTPRYLIKTRGQQVTLSCSPISGHRSVSWYQQTPGQGLQFLFEYFSETQRNKGNFPGRFSGRQFSNSRSEMNVSTLELGDSALYLCASSLASGTGHQETQYFGPGTRLLVL.

This chain uses TRBV27 with TRBJ2-1; 7 nucleotides match TRBD1. Unmatched junction bases numbered 5, after V lost 6 bases and J lost 0 bases. The CDR3 contains 15 residues. Germline-derived CDR1 and CDR2 are MNHEY and SMNVEV (reference sequence). The CDR3 bases are TGTGCCAGCAGCCCCGGGACAGCCTCCTACAATGAGCAGTTCTTC. Translation gives CASSPGTASYNEQFF.

This clone occurred a few times. CDR3 amino acids: CARRTSGRQETQYF. The CDR3 DNA follows: TGTGCCAGGCGGACTAGCGGGAGACAAGAGACCCAGTACTTC. The V and J genes are TRBV24-1 and TRBJ2-5; 13 bases map to TRBD2. The CDR3 totals 14 residues. Germline CDR1 reads KGHDR; CDR2 reads SFDVKD. After removal of 11 bases from V and 2 bases from J, the junction contained 4 bases not matched to a gene.

This chain links TRBV3-1 (or the pseudogene TRBV3-2) with TRBJ2-1, with D maybe TRBD2 (6 bases). V was shortened by 1 base and J by 4 bases, with 11 bases between the two germline ends. Per germline, CDR1 LGHDT and CDR2 YNNKEL (reference sequence). This CDR3 contains 15 residues. As DNA, the CDR3 is TGTGCCAGCAGCCAAGGTAGGACTAAGTACAATGAGCAGTTCTTC. Translation gives CASSQGRTKYNEQFF.

CDR3: CASRGWEARQPQHF. CDR3 nucleotide sequence: TGTGCCAGCAGAGGGTGGGAGGCCAGACAGCCCCAGCATTTT. The chain joins TRBV2 to TRBJ1-5; no clear D. This CDR3 spans 14 amino acids. Trimming left V 6 bases short and J 7 bases short, with 16 bases between. CDR1 and CDR2 from the germline V gene are SNHLY and FYNNEI.

The chain links TRBV28 to TRBJ1-5, with 7 positions matching TRBD1. After removal of 4 bases from V and 6 bases from J, the junction contained 6 bases not matched to a gene. The CDR3 totals 14 residues. Per germline, CDR1 MDHEN and CDR2 SYDVKM. The CDR3 nucleotides are TGTGCCAGCAGTTGGGGACAGTTCCCTCAGCCCCAGCATTTT. Its protein is CASSWGQFPQPQHF.

The gene calls are TRBV11-1 and TRBJ2-7, with 7 bases fitting TRBD1. The germline gives CDR1 SGHAT, CDR2 FQDESV (reference sequence). Germline trimming cut 0 bases from V and 3 bases from J; bases unmatched to any gene: 5. The CDR3 length is 15 residues. CDR3 in amino acids: CASSLAWGQHYEQYF. CDR3 nucleotide sequence: TGTGCCAGCAGCTTAGCCTGGGGACAGCACTACGAGCAGTACTTC.

The rearrangement joins TRBV7-9 to TRBJ2-3; 9 bases agree with TRBD1. V lost 5 bases and J lost 2; bases outside the gene matches: 5. This CDR3 is built from 15 residues. The germline V gene encodes CDR1 SEHNR and CDR2 FQNEAQ (reference sequence). The CDR3 protein is CASSQGQGYTDTQYF. In nucleotides, the CDR3 is TGTGCCAGCAGCCAGGGACAGGGATACACAGATACGCAGTATTTT.

In nucleotides, the CDR3 is TGCAGCGTGAGCTTCGGGAGGGCCATTAACAATGAGCAGTTCTTC. Its protein is CSVSFGRAINNEQFF. The chain has TRBV29-1 and TRBJ2-1, with 8 bases lining up with TRBD2. There are 15 residues in the CDR3. The J segment lost 5 bases and the V segment lost 6 bases, leaving 12 bases of the junction unmatched. Per germline, CDR1 SQVTM and CDR2 ANQGSEA.

The V call is TRBV28, the J call TRBJ1-6, with D tentatively TRBD1 (5 bases). Germline values: CDR1 MDHEN, CDR2 SYDVKM. V was pared by 5 bases and J by 7 bases, with 9 bases between. The CDR3 is made up of 13 amino acids. The DNA for the CDR3 is TGTGCCAGCAGTGGCAGGGCGAATTCACCCCTCCACTTT. As protein: CASSGRANSPLHF.

The rearrangement uses TRBV28 and TRBJ1-6; no firm D call. The ends were cut back, 5 bases at V and 3 bases at J, with 2 bases in the middle. Germline-derived CDR1 and CDR2 are MDHEN and SYDVKM. The CDR3 has 12 residues. CDR3 sequence (DNA): TGTGCCAGCAGTCGCTATAATTCACCCCTCCACTTT. Translated: CASSRYNSPLHF.